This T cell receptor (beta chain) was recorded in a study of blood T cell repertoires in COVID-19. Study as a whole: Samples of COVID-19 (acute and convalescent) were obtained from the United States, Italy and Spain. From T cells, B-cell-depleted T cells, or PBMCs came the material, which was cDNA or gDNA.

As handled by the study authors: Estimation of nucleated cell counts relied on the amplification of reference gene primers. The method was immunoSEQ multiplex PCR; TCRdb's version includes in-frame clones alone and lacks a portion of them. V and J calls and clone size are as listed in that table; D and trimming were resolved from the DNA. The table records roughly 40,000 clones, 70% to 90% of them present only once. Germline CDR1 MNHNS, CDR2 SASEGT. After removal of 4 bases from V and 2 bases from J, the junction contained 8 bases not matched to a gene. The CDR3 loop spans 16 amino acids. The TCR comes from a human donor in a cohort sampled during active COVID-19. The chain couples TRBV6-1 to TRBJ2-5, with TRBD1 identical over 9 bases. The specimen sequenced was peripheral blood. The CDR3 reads CASSAGTGRNQETQYF. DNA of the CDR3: TGTGCCAGCAGTGCGGGGACAGGGAGAAATCAAGAGACCCAGTACTTC.